This note documents a single T cell receptor beta chain sequence. The data were produced by immunoSEQ multiplex PCR, yet TCRdb's version contains in-frame clones alone and is incomplete. The sample contains approximately 260,000 clones, around 84% of which appear only once. The record originates from a study of blood T cell repertoires in COVID-19. Study in general: The United States, Italy and Spain supplied acute and convalescent COVID-19 samples.

Everyone who took part was about 18 to 90 years old, and they came from about two dozen US areas. Germline CDR1 and CDR2: LGHDT and YNNKEL (reference sequence). Trimming left V 4 bases short and J 7 bases short, with 14 bases between. The CDR3 runs to 14 residues. Sequencing was carried out using PBMCs or T cells enriched from blood (not recorded which). The chain recombines TRBV3-1 (or the pseudogene TRBV3-2) with TRBJ1-5, with a possible D match to TRBD1 (6 bases). This TCR came from a woman between 45 and 60 years old who had been exposed to COVID-19. The CDR3 DNA is TGTGCCAGCAGCCCTATCAGGGGAACCCAGCCCCAGCATTTT. Translated, it gives CASSPIRGTQPQHF.